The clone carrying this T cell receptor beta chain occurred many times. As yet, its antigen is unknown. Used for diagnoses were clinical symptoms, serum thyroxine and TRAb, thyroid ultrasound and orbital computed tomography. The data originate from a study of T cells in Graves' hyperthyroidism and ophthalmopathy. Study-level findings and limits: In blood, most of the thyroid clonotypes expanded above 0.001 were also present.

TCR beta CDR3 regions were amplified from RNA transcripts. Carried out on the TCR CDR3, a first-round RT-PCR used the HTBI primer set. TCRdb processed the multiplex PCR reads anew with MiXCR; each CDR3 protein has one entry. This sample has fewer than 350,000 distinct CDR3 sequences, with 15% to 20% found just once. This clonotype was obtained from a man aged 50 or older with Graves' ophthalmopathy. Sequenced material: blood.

CDR3 region: CASSEGTPDTYEQYF. In DNA form, the CDR3 reads TGTGCCAGCAGTGAAGGGACACCGGATACCTACGAGCAGTACTTC. The chain is built from TRBV2 and TRBJ2-7; possibly TRBD1 for D (5 bases). CDR3 size: 15 residues. Trimming pared 1 base from V and 2 bases from J, leaving 12 bases between. Per germline, CDR1 SNHLY and CDR2 FYNNEI.